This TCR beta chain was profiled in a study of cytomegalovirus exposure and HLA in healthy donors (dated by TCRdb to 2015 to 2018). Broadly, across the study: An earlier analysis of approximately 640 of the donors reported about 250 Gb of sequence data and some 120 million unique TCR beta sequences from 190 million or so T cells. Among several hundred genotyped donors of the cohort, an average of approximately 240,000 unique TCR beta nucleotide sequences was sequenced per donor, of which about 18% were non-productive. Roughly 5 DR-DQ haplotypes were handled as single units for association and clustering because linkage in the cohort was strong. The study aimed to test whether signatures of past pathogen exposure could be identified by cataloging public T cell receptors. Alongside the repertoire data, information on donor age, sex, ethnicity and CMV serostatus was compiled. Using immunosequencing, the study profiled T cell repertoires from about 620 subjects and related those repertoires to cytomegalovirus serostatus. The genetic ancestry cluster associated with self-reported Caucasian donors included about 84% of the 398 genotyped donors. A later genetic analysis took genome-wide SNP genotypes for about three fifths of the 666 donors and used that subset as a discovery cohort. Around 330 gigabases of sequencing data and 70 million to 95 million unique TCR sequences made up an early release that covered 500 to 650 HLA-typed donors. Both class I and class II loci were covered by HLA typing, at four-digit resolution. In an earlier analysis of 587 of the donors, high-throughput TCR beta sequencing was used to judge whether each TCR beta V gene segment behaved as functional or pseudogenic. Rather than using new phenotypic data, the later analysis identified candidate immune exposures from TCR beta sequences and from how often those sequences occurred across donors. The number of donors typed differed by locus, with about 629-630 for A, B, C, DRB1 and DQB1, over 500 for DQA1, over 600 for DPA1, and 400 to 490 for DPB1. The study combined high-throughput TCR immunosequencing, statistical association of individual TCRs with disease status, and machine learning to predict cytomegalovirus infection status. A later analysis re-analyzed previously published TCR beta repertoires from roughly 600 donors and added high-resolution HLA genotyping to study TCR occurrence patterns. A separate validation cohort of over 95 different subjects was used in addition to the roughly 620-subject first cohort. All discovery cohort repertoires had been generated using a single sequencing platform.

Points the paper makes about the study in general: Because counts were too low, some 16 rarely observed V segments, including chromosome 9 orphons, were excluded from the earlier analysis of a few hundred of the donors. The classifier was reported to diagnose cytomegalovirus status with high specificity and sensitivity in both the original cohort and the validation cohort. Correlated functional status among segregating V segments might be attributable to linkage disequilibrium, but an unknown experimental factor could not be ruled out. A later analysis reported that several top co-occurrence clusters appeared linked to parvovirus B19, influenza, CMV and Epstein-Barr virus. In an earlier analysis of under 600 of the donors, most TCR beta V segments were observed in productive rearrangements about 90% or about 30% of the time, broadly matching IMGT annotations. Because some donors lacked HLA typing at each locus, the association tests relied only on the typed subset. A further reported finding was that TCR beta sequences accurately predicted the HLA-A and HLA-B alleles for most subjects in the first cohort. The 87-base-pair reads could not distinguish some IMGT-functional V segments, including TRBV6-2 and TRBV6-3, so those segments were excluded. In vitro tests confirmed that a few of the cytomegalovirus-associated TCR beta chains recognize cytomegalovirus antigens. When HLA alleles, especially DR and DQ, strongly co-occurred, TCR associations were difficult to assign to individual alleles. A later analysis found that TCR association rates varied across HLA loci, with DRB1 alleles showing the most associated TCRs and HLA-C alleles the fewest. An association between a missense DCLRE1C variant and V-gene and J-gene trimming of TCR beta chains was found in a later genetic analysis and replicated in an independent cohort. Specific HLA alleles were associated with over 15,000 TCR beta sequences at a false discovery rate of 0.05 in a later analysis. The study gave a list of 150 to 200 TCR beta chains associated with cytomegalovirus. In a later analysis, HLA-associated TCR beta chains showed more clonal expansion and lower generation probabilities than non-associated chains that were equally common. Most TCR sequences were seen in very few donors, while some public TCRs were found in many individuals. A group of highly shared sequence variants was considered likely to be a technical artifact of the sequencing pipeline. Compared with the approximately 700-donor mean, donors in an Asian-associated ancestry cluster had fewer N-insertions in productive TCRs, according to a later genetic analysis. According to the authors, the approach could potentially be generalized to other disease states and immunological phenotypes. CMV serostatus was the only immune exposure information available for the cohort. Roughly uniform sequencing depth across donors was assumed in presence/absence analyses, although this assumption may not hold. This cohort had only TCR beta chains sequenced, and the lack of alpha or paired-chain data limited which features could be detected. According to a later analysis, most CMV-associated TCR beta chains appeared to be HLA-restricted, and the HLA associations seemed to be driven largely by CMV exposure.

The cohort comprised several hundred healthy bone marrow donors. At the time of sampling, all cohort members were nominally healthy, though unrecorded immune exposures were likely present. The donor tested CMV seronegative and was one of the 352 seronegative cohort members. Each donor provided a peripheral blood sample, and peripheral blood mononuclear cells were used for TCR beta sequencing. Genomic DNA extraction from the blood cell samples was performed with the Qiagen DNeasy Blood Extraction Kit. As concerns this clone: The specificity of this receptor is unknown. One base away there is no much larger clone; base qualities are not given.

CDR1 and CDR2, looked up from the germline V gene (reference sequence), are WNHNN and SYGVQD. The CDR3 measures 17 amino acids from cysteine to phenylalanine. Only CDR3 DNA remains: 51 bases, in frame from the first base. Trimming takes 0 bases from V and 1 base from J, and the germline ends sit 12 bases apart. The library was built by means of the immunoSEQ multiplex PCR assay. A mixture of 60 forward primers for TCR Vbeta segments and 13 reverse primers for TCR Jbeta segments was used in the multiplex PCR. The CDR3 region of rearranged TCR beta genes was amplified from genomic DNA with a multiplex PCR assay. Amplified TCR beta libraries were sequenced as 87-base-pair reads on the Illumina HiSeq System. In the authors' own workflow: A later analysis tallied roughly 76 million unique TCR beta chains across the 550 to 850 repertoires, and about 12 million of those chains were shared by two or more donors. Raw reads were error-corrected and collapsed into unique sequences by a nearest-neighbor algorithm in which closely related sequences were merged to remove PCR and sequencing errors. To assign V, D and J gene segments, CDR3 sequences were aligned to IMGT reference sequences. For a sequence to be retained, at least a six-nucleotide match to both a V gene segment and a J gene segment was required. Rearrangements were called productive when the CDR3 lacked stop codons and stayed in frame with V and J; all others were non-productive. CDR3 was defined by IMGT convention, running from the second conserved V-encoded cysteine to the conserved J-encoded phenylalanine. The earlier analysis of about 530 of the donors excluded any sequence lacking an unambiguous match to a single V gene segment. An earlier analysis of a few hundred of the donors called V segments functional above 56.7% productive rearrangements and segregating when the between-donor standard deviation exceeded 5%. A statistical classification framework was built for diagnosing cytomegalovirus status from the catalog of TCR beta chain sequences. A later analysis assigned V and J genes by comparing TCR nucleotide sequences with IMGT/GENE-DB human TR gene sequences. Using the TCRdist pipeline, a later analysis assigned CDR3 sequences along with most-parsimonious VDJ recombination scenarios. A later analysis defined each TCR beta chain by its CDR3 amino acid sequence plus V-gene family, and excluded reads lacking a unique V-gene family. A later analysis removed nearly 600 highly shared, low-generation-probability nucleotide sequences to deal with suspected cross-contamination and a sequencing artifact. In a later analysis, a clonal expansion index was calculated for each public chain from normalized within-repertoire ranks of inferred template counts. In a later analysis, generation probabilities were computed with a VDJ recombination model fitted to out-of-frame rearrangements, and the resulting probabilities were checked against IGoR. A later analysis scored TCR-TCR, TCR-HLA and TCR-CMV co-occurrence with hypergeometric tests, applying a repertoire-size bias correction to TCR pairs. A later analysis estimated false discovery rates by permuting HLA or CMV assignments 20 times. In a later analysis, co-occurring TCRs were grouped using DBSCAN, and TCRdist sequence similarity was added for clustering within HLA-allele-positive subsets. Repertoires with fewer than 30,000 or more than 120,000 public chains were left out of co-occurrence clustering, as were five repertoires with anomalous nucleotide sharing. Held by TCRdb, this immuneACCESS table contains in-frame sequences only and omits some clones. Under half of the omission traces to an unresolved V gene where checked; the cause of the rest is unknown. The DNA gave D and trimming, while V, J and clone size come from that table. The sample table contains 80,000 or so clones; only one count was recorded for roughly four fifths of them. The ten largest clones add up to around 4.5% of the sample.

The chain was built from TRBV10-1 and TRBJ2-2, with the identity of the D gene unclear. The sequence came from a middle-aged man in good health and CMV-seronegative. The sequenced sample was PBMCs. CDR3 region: CASSESRLVENTGELFF. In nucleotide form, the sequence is TGCGCCAGCAGTGAGTCACGGCTAGTCGAGAACACCGGGGAGCTGTTTTTT.